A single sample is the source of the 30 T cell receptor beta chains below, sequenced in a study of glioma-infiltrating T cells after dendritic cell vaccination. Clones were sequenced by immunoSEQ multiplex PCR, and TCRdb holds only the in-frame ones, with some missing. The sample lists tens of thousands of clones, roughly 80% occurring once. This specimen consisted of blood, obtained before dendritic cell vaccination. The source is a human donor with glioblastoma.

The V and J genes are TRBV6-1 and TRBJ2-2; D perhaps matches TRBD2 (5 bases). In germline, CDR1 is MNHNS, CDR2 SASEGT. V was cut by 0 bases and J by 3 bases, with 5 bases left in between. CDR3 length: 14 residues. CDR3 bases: TGTGCCAGCAGTGAAGCGGGAGACACCGGGGAGCTGTTTTTT. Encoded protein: CASSEAGDTGELFF.

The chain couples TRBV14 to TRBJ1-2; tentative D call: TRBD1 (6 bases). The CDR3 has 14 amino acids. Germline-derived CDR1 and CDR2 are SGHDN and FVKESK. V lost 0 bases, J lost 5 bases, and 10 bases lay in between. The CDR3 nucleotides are TGTGCCAGCAGCCAAGATCAGGGGCGGTATGGCTACACCTTC. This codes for CASSQDQGRYGYTF.

This CDR3 reads CASSEGGTSYQETQYF. CDR3 sequence (DNA): TGTGCCAGCAGTGAAGGCGGGACTTCGTACCAAGAGACCCAGTACTTC. The chain joins TRBV2 to TRBJ2-5, with D possibly matching TRBD2 (6 bases). V was trimmed by 1 base and J by 0 bases, leaving 12 bases between them. CDR1 is SNHLY, CDR2 FYNNEI, per germline. This CDR3 spans 16 amino acids.

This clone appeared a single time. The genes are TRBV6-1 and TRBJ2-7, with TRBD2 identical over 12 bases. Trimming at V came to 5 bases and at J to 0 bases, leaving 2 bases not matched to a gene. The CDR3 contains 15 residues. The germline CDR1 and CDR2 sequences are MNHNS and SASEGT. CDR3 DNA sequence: TGTGCCAGCAGTTCGACTAGCGGGAGCTCCTACGAGCAGTACGTC. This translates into CASSSTSGSSYEQYV.

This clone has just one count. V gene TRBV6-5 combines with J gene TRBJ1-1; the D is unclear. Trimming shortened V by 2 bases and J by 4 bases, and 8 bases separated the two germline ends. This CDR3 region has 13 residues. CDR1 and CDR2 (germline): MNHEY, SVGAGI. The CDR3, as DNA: TGTGCCAGCAGTTACCTTGAGAGCACTGAAGCTTTCTTT. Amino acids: CASSYLESTEAFF.

CDR3 coding DNA: TGTGCCAGCTCAGAAGCGGGACAGGGTTTCCAGCCCCAGCATTTT. Encoded protein: CASSEAGQGFQPQHF. The chain joins TRBV18 to TRBJ1-5; 9 bases line up with TRBD1. V dropped 5 bases and J dropped 7; count of bases not matched to a gene: 9. This CDR3 spans 15 amino acids. Germline V CDR1 and CDR2: KGHSH, LQKENI.

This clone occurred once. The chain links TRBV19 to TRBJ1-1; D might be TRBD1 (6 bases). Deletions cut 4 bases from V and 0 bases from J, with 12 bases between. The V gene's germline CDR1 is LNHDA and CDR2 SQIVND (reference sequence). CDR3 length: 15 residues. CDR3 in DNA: TGTGCCAGTAGTAGGATGGACAGCTTGAACACTGAAGCTTTCTTT. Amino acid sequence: CASSRMDSLNTEAFF.

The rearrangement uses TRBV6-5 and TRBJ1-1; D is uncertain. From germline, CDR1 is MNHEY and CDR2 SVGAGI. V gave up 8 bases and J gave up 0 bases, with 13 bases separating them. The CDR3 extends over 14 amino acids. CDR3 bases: TGTGCCAGCGCCCCCCCGGGAATGAACACTGAAGCTTTCTTT. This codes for CASAPPGMNTEAFF.

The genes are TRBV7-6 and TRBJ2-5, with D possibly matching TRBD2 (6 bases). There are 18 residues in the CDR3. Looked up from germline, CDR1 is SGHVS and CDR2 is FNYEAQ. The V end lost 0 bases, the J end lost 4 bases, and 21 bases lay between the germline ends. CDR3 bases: TGTGCCAGCAGCTTAGCAGCGGCGGGACCCTTGATAGCAGAGACCCAGTACTTC. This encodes CASSLAAAGPLIAETQYF. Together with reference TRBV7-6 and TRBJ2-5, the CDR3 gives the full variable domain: GAGVSQSPRYKVTKRGQDVALRCDPISGHVSLYWYRQALGQGPEFLTYFNYEAQQDKSGLPNDRFSAERPEGSISTLTIQRTEQRDSAMYRCASSLAAAGPLIAETQYFGPGTRLLVL.

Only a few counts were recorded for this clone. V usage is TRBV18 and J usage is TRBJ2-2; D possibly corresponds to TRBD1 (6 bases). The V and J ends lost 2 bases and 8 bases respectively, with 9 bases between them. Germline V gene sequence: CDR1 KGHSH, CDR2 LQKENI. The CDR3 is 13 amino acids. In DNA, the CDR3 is TGTGCCAGCTCACCAAAAGACAGGGGGGAGCTGTTTTTT. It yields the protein CASSPKDRGELFF. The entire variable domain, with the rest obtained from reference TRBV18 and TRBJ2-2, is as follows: NAGVMQNPRHLVRRRGQEARLRCSPMKGHSHVYWYRQLPEEGLKFMVYLQKENIIDESGMPKERFSAEFPKEGPSILRIQQVVRGDSAAYFCASSPKDRGELFFGEGSRLTVL.

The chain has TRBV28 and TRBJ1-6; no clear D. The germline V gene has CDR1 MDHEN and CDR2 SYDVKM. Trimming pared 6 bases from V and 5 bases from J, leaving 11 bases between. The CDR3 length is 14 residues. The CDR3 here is CASSPFSDNSPLHF. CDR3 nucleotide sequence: TGTGCCAGCAGCCCCTTCTCTGATAATTCACCCCTCCACTTT.

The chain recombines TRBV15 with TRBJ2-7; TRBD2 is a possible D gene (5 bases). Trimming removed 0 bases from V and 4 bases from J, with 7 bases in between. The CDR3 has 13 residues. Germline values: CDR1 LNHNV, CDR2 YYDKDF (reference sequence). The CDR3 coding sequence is TGTGCCACCAGCAGAGATCGGGGTTACGAGCAGTACTTC. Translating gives CATSRDRGYEQYF. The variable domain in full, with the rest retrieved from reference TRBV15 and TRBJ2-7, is DAMVIQNPRYQVTQFGKPVTLSCSQTLNHNVMYWYQQKSSQAPKLLFHYYDKDFNNEADTPDNFQSRRPNTSFCFLDIRSPGLGDTAMYLCATSRDRGYEQYFGPGTRLTVT.

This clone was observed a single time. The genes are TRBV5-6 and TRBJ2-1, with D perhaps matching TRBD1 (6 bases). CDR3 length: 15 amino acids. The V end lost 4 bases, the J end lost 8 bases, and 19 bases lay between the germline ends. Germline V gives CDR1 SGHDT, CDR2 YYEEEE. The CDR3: CASSLRIGQLHEQFF. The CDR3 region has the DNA TGTGCCAGCAGCCTACGGATTGGACAGCTCCATGAGCAGTTCTTC.

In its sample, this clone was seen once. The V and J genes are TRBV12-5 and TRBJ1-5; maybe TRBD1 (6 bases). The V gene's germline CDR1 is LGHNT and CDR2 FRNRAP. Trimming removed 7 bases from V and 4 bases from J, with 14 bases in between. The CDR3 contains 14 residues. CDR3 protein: CASVGQGPNQPQHF. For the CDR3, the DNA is TGTGCTAGTGTGGGCCAGGGGCCTAATCAGCCCCAGCATTTT.

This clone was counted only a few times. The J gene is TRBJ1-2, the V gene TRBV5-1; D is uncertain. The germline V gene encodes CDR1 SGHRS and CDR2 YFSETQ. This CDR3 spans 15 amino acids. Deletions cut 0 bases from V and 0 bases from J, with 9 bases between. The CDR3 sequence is CASSLDGIANYGYTF. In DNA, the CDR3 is TGCGCCAGCAGCTTGGACGGGATAGCTAACTATGGCTACACCTTC.

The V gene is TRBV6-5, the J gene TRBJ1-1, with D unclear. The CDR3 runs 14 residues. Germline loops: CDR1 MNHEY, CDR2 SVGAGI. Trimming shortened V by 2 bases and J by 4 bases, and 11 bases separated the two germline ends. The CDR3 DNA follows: TGTGCCAGCAGTTACAACTTCCCCGGCACTGAAGCTTTCTTT. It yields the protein CASSYNFPGTEAFF.

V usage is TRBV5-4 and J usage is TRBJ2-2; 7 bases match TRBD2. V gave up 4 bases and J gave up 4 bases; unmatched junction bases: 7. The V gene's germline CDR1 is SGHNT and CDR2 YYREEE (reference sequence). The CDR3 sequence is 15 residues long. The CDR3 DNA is TGTGCCAGCAGCCCCGGGACTACGATCACCGGGGAGCTGTTTTTT. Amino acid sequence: CASSPGTTITGELFF.

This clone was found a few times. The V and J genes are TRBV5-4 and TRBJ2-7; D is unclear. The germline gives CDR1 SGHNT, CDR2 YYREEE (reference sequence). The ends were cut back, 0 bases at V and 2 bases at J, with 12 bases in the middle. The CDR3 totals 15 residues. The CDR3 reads CASSLGLGKTYEQYF. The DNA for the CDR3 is TGTGCCAGCAGCTTGGGGCTAGGCAAGACCTACGAGCAGTACTTC. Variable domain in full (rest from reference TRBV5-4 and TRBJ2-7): ETGVTQSPTHLIKTRGQQVTLRCSSQSGHNTVSWYQQALGQGPQFIFQYYREEENGRGNFPPRFSGLQFPNYSSELNVNALELDDSALYLCASSLGLGKTYEQYFGPGTRLTVT.

CDR3: CASSPQRESNEQFF. The CDR3 DNA follows: TGTGCCAGCTCCCCCCAGCGGGAGAGTAATGAGCAGTTCTTC. The rearrangement links TRBV18 to TRBJ2-1, with TRBD2 identical over 8 bases. This CDR3 is 14 amino acids long. Germline trimming cut 6 bases from V and 7 bases from J; bases unmatched to any gene: 8. Germline CDR1 reads KGHSH; CDR2 reads LQKENI.

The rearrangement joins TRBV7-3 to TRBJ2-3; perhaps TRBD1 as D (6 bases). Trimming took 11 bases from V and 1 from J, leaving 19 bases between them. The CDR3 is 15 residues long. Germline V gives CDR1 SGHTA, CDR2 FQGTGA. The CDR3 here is CARRPWGRGTDTQYF. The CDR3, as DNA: TGTGCCCGGAGACCCTGGGGGCGAGGCACAGATACGCAGTATTTT.

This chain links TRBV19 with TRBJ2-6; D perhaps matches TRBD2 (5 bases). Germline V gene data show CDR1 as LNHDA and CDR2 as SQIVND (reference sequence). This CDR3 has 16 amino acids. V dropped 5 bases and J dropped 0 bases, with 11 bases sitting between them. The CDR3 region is CASSLSGGSGANVLTF. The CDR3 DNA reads TGTGCCAGTAGTTTGAGCGGTGGCTCTGGGGCCAACGTCCTGACTTTC. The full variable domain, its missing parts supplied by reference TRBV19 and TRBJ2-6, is DGGITQSPKYLFRKEGQNVTLSCEQNLNHDAMYWYRQDPGQGLRLIYYSQIVNDFQKGDIAEGYSVSREKKESFPLTVTSAQKNPTAFYLCASSLSGGSGANVLTFGAGSRLTVL.

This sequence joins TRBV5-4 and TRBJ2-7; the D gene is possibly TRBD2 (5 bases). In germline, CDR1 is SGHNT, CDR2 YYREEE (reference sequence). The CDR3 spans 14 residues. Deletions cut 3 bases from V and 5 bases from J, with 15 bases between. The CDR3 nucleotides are TGTGCCAGCAGCTCCACAGCGGAGGATAACGAGCAGTACGTC. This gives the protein CASSSTAEDNEQYV.

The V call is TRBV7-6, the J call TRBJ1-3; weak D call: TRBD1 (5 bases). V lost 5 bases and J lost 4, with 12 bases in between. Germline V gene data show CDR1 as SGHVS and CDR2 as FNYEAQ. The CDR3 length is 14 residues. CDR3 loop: CASSAQASGNTIYF. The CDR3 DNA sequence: TGTGCCAGCAGCGCACAGGCTTCCGGAAACACCATATATTTT.

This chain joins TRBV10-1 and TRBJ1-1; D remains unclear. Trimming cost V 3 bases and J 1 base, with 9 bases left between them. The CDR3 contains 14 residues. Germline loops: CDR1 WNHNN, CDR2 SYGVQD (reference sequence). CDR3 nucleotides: TGCGCCAGCAGTGATGAGGGTTCGAACACTGAAGCTTTCTTT. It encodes CASSDEGSNTEAFF.

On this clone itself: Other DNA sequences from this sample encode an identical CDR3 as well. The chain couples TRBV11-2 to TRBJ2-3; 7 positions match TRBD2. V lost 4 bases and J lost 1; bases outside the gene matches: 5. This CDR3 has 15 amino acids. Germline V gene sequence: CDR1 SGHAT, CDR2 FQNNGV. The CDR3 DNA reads TGTGCCAGCAGCTCTCGTGCGGGGGGCACAGATACGCAGTATTTT. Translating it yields CASSSRAGGTDTQYF.

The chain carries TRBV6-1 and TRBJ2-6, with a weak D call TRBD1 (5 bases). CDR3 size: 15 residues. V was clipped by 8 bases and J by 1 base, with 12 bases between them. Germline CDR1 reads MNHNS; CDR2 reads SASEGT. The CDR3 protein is CASVFGASGANVLTF. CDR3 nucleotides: TGTGCCAGCGTATTTGGGGCATCTGGGGCCAACGTCCTGACTTTC.

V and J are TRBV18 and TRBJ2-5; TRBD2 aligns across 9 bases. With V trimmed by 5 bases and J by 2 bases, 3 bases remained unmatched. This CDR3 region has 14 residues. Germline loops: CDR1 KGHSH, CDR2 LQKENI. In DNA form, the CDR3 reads TGTGCCAGCTCATCCCTAGCGGGGCAAGAGACCCAGTACTTC. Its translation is CASSSLAGQETQYF. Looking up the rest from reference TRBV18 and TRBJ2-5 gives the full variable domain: NAGVMQNPRHLVRRRGQEARLRCSPMKGHSHVYWYRQLPEEGLKFMVYLQKENIIDESGMPKERFSAEFPKEGPSILRIQQVVRGDSAAYFCASSSLAGQETQYFGPGTRLLVL.

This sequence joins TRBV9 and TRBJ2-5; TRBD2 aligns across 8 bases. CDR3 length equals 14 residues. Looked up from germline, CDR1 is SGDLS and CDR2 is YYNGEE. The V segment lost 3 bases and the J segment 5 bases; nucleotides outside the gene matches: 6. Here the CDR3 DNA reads TGTGCCAGCAGCGGAGCGGGGGAATGGGAGACCCAGTACTTC. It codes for CASSGAGEWETQYF.

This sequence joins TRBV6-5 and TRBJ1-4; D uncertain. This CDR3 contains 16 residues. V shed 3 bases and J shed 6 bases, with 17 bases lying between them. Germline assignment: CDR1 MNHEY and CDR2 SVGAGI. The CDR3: CASSYSQPRRDEKLFF. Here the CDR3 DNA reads TGTGCCAGCAGTTATTCGCAGCCTAGACGCGATGAAAAACTGTTTTTT.

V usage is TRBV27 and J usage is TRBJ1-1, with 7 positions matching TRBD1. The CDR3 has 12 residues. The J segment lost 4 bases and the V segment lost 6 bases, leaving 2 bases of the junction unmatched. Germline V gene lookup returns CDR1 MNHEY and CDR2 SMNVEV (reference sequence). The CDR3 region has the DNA TGTGCCAGCAGAAGACAGGGCACTGAAGCTTTCTTT. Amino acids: CASRRQGTEAFF.